Below are 19 T cell receptor beta chains sequenced from a single sample in a study of T cells in localized non-small cell lung cancer. Only in-frame clones appear in the TCRdb table, and some are missing; sequencing was by immunoSEQ multiplex PCR. The sample has fewer than 40,000 clones, roughly 89% seen once. Source: peripheral blood, taken before any cancer treatment. The receptor source for this set is a female donor over 55 with stage I lung adenocarcinoma.

This sequence joins TRBV4-2 and TRBJ1-5; unclear D gene. Germline V gene sequence: CDR1 LGHNA, CDR2 YNFKEQ. Trimming took 1 base from V and 1 from J, leaving 8 bases between them. The CDR3 totals 15 residues. The CDR3 sequence is CASSQVVGSNQPQHF. In nucleotides, the CDR3 is TGTGCCAGCAGCCAAGTGGTAGGAAGCAATCAGCCCCAGCATTTT.

V and J are TRBV6-5 and TRBJ2-7; tentatively, D is TRBD2 (5 bases). The CDR3 is 15 amino acids. Germline CDR1 reads MNHEY; CDR2 reads SVGAGI. The V end lost 0 bases, the J end lost 1 base, and 10 bases lay between the germline ends. DNA of the CDR3: TGTGCCAGCAGTTACTCCGGAGGCGGTTCCTACGAGCAGTACTTC. Its translation is CASSYSGGGSYEQYF.

The chain combines TRBV7-2 with TRBJ2-5; TRBD2 matches 11 bases. The CDR3 is 15 amino acids. Germline lookup yields CDR1 SGHTA and CDR2 FQGNSA. The V segment lost 5 bases and the J segment 11 bases; nucleotides outside the gene matches: 13. As DNA, the CDR3 is TGTGCCAGCAGCCCAGGGACTAGCGGCCTCCTCTTGCAGTACTTC. This encodes CASSPGTSGLLLQYF. The variable domain in full, with the rest retrieved from reference TRBV7-2 and TRBJ2-5, is GAGVSQSPSNKVTEKGKDVELRCDPISGHTALYWYRQSLGQGLEFLIYFQGNSAPDKSGLPSDRFSAERTGGSVSTLTIQRTQQEDSAVYLCASSPGTSGLLLQYFGPGTRLLVL.

The chain joins TRBV29-1 to TRBJ2-3; possibly TRBD2 for D (5 bases). Germline V lookup: CDR1 SQVTM, CDR2 ANQGSEA. The CDR3 totals 13 residues. Trimming took 3 bases from V and 0 from J, leaving 7 bases between them. As DNA, the CDR3 is TGCAGCGTTGATACGGGGAGCACAGATACGCAGTATTTT. Its protein is CSVDTGSTDTQYF.

This clone showed up just once. The chain has TRBV6-1 and TRBJ1-3, with unresolved D. Trimming cost V 7 bases and J 2 bases, with 15 bases left between them. Germline CDR1 is MNHNS and CDR2 is SASEGT. The CDR3 covers 15 residues. CDR3 loop: CASNPQRRPGNTIYF. Here the CDR3 DNA reads TGTGCCAGCAATCCACAGCGACGACCTGGAAACACCATATATTTT.

V is TRBV10-3 and J is TRBJ2-1; 8 nucleotides align to TRBD2. The V segment lost 10 bases and the J segment 8 bases; nucleotides outside the gene matches: 10. This CDR3 is built from 13 residues. Germline V gene data show CDR1 as ENHRY and CDR2 as SYGVKD. The CDR3 DNA follows: TGTGCCACCAGCGGGAGCGAGAAGGATGAGCAGTTCTTC. It translates to CATSGSEKDEQFF.

This clone was found a few times. The chain has TRBV5-8 and TRBJ1-4; D is possibly TRBD1 (6 bases). Looked up from germline, CDR1 is SGHTS and CDR2 is YDEGEE. V was shortened by 4 bases and J by 8 bases, with 21 bases between the two germline ends. CDR3 length equals 16 residues. The CDR3: CASSQDGKGDWEKLFF. The DNA of the CDR3 is TGTGCCAGCAGCCAAGACGGCAAGGGGGATTGGGAAAAACTGTTTTTT.

This chain joins TRBV7-2 and TRBJ2-3; TRBD1 might be the D (5 bases). The CDR3 consists of 12 residues. Germline lookup yields CDR1 SGHTA and CDR2 FQGNSA. V was trimmed by 5 bases and J by 5 bases, leaving 8 bases between them. The CDR3 protein is CASSPGIDTQYF. The CDR3 region has the DNA TGTGCCAGCAGCCCAGGGATAGATACGCAGTATTTT. Looking up the rest from reference TRBV7-2 and TRBJ2-3 gives the full variable domain: GAGVSQSPSNKVTEKGKDVELRCDPISGHTALYWYRQSLGQGLEFLIYFQGNSAPDKSGLPSDRFSAERTGGSVSTLTIQRTQQEDSAVYLCASSPGIDTQYFGPGTRLTVL.

As to this clone: A read error may account for a junction end that differs from germline. The chain joins TRBV2 to TRBJ2-6, with TRBD1 matching 8 bases. Germline V gives CDR1 SNHLY, CDR2 FYNNEI. This CDR3 is 13 amino acids long. CDR3 sequence reads: CASEETGDNVLTF. The CDR3, as DNA: TGTGCCAGCGAGGAGACAGGGGACAACGTCCTGACTTTC. Looking up the rest from reference TRBV2 and TRBJ2-6 gives the full variable domain: EPEVTQTPSHQVTQMGQEVILRCVPISNHLYFYWYRQILGQKVEFLVSFYNNEISEKSEIFDDQFSVERPDGSNFTLKIRSTKLEDSAMYFCASEETGDNVLTFGAGSRLTVL.

The rearrangement uses TRBV19 and TRBJ1-4; possibly TRBD1 for D (6 bases). The V end was cut by 3 bases, the J end by 1 base, with 6 bases between. CDR1 LNHDA and CDR2 SQIVND come from the germline V gene (reference sequence). This CDR3 has 14 residues. DNA of the CDR3: TGTGCCAGTAGTATGGACAGAACTAATGAAAAACTGTTTTTT. It specifies CASSMDRTNEKLFF.

The CDR3 DNA reads as TGTGCCAGCAGAGGGACAGGAGGGAGTATGGCCGGGGAGCTGTTTTTT. It translates to CASRGTGGSMAGELFF. The chain has TRBV7-9 and TRBJ2-2; 8 bases match TRBD1. The ends lost 6 bases at V and 6 bases at J; junction bases unmatched: 12. From germline, CDR1 is SEHNR and CDR2 FQNEAQ (reference sequence). This CDR3 is built from 16 residues.

The V gene is TRBV19, the J gene TRBJ2-5; TRBD2 aligns across 10 bases. The CDR3 is made up of 17 amino acids. Losses at the gene ends were 4 bases for V and 5 bases for J; bases not matched to a gene: 13. Germline V gene lookup returns CDR1 LNHDA and CDR2 SQIVND (reference sequence). Here the CDR3 reads CASSTAFSSGRGETQYF. In nucleotides, the CDR3 is TGTGCCAGTAGTACTGCCTTCTCTAGCGGGAGAGGGGAGACCCAGTACTTC.

This clone was counted once. The chain combines TRBV5-4 with TRBJ2-1, with TRBD2 identical over 8 bases. CDR3 length equals 16 residues. The J segment lost 3 bases and the V segment lost 4 bases, leaving 9 bases of the junction unmatched. Germline CDR1 SGHNT, CDR2 YYREEE (reference sequence). As DNA, the CDR3 is TGTGCCAGCAGCCTACCAACCGGGACTAGCTACAATGAGCAGTTCTTC. This codes for CASSLPTGTSYNEQFF.

This rearrangement joins TRBV29-1 to TRBJ2-1; 15 nucleotides line up with TRBD2. Germline assignment: CDR1 SQVTM and CDR2 ANQGSEA. V was clipped by 0 bases and J by 3 bases; unmatched bases: 3. The length of the CDR3 is 17 residues. CDR3 bases: TGCAGCGTTGAAGATTGGACTAGCGGGAGGGACTACAATGAGCAGTTCTTC. Its protein product is CSVEDWTSGRDYNEQFF.

The J gene is TRBJ2-7, the V gene TRBV28; unclear D gene. CDR1 and CDR2 from the germline V gene are MDHEN and SYDVKM. V lost 5 bases, J lost 3 bases, and 11 bases lay in between. CDR3 size: 13 residues. The CDR3 sequence is CASSGGEHYEQYF. CDR3 nucleotides: TGTGCCAGCAGTGGCGGAGAACACTACGAGCAGTACTTC.

This clone was counted between two and nine times. CDR3 DNA sequence: TGTGCCAGCAGCCGACAGTCTAACACTGAAGCTTTCTTT. Translated: CASSRQSNTEAFF. The chain has TRBV2 and TRBJ1-1; maybe TRBD1 (5 bases). The CDR3 runs to 13 residues. CDR1 SNHLY and CDR2 FYNNEI come from the germline V gene. V lost 6 bases to trimming and J lost 2 bases, with 10 bases between them.

In this sample, this clone turned up once. The chain joins TRBV5-1 to TRBJ1-1, with 7 bases identical to TRBD1. Germline V gene sequence: CDR1 SGHRS, CDR2 YFSETQ. Trimming removed 4 bases from V and 1 base from J; junction bases left unmatched: 4. This CDR3 is built from 14 residues. As DNA, the CDR3 is TGCGCCAGCAGCCCGGGACAGCCGAACACTGAAGCTTTCTTT. It translates to CASSPGQPNTEAFF. The whole variable domain, remainder taken from reference TRBV5-1 and TRBJ1-1, is KAGVTQTPRYLIKTRGQQVTLSCSPISGHRSVSWYQQTPGQGLQFLFEYFSETQRNKGNFPGRFSGRQFSNSRSEMNVSTLELGDSALYLCASSPGQPNTEAFFGQGTRLTVV.

This chain joins TRBV27 and TRBJ2-7; TRBD1 aligns across 10 bases. The CDR3 loop spans 16 amino acids. Germline assignment: CDR1 MNHEY and CDR2 SMNVEV (reference sequence). J was trimmed by 6 bases and V by 1 base; bases with no gene match: 9. This chain's CDR3 is CASSLWGTGVVGEQYF. Written as DNA, the CDR3 is TGTGCCAGCAGTTTATGGGGGACAGGGGTAGTTGGCGAGCAGTACTTC.

The chain is built from TRBV19 and TRBJ1-3; a weak D match, TRBD1 (6 bases). CDR3 length: 14 amino acids. Trimming removed 6 bases at V and 3 bases at J, with 12 bases between. The germline V gene encodes CDR1 LNHDA and CDR2 SQIVND (reference sequence). The CDR3 nucleotides are TGTGCCAGTAGCCGACAGGCGGGTGGAAACACCATATATTTT. Amino acids: CASSRQAGGNTIYF.